This T cell receptor (beta chain) originates from a study of cytomegalovirus exposure and HLA in healthy donors (dated 2017 in TCRdb). Study-level background: According to a later analysis, one platform produced both the approximately 110 validation repertoires and the approximately 600 repertoires of the first cohort. To predict cytomegalovirus infection status, the study brought together high-throughput TCR immunosequencing, statistical association of individual TCRs with disease status, and machine learning. The study aimed to test whether cataloging public T cell receptors could reveal signatures of past pathogen exposure. In addition to the first cohort of approximately 650 subjects, a separate validation cohort of around 110 different subjects was used.

Donors formed part of the validation cohort, which comprised 120 subjects and was distinct from the first cohort of some 700 subjects. Libraries were constructed by the immunoSEQ multiplex PCR assay. Under the source paper's analysis protocol: To diagnose cytomegalovirus status from the catalog of TCR beta chain sequences, a statistical classification framework was built. Here the immuneACCESS table is served through TCRdb, limited to in-frame sequences with V and J called. Missing clones are a known gap in these copies; in checked studies unresolved V genes cover under half, and the rest lacks a known reason. D and trimming were read from the DNA, whereas the V and J calls and clone size are those reported in that table. In all, the sample holds fewer than 60,000 clones, and around 94% of those were seen once. The ten largest account for 7.8% of the sample. Concerning this clone: Its antigen target is currently unknown. Per-base quality was not reported, and no clone a single base away is much larger than it. Other DNA sequences in this specimen translate into the identical CDR3.

Overall study outcomes, separate from this receptor: A total of roughly 160 TCR beta chains were listed by the study as associated with cytomegalovirus. It was suggested by the authors that the approach could potentially be generalized to other disease states and immunological phenotypes. Cytomegalovirus status was reported to be diagnosed by the classifier with high specificity and sensitivity in both the original and validation cohorts. Most TCR sequences were observed very rarely across donors, whereas some public TCRs were present in many individuals. A later analysis had no HLA typing for the validation cohort, so co-occurrence there was scored across all 120 repertoires. Subsequent analysis determined that TCRs grouped into clusters in the first cohort also showed a tendency toward co-occurrence across the 120 validation repertoires, and 94% of cluster scores exceeded 0. A few of the identified cytomegalovirus-associated TCR beta chains were confirmed in vitro to be specific for cytomegalovirus antigens.

V is pared back by 1 base and J by 5 bases, with 9 bases lying between the germline termini. CDR1 and CDR2, per the germline V gene, are MNHNS and SASEGT. Taken from cysteine to phenylalanine, the CDR3 has 14 residues. Solely the CDR3 DNA is kept, with 42 bases framed from the first base. The receptor was isolated from a woman aged 18 to 35 in good health and CMV-seropositive. The sequenced sample consisted of PBMCs. The V gene is TRBV6-1 and the J gene is TRBJ1-3; the D gene lacks a confident call. The CDR3 loop reads CASSEEIGRNTIYF. The nucleotide sequence is given as TGTGCCAGCAGTGAAGAGATCGGGAGAAACACCATATATTTT.